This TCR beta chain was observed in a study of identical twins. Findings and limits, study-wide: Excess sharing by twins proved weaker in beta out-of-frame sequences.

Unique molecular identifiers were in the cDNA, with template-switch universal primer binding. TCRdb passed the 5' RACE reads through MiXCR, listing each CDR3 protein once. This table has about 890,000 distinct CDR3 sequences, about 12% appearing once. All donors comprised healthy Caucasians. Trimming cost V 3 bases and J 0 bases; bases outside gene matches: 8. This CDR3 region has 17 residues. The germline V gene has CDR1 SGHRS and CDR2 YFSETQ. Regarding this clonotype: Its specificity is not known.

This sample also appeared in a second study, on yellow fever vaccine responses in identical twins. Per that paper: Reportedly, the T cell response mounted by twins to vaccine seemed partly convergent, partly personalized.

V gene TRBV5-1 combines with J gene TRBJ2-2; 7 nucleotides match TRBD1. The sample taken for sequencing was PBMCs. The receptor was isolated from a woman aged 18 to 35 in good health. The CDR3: CASSSDRSYANTGELFF. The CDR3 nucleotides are TGCGCCAGCAGCTCGGACAGGAGCTACGCGAACACCGGGGAGCTGTTTTTT.